The 8 T cell receptor beta chains below come from one sample, sequenced in a study of blood T cell repertoires in COVID-19. Libraries were prepared by immunoSEQ multiplex PCR; TCRdb keeps only in-frame clonotypes and omits some of them. The sample gives approximately 200,000 clones, 70% to 90% of which show up once; 2.9% is in the top ten. The sample taken for sequencing was peripheral blood. All receptors derive from a man aged 50 to 59 who had recovered from COVID-19.

Note on this clone: The same CDR3 also results from other DNA sequences found in this sample. The chain has TRBV12-3 or TRBV12-4 and TRBJ1-1; no reliable D call. The CDR3 runs to 13 residues. V lost 6 bases, J lost 0 bases, and 8 bases lay in between. The CDR3 here is CASSRTVNTEAFF. The CDR3 DNA reads TGTGCCAGCAGCCGAACAGTGAACACTGAAGCTTTCTTT.

This clone was seen a handful of times. V usage is TRBV5-1 and J usage is TRBJ2-3; tentative D call: TRBD1 (5 bases). The CDR3 spans 15 residues. Trimming stripped 0 bases from V and 5 bases from J, with 13 bases between. Germline lookup yields CDR1 SGHRS and CDR2 YFSETQ. CDR3 coding DNA: TGCGCCAGCAGCTTGGGGGGCAGGGTGGAAGATACGCAGTATTTT. This codes for CASSLGGRVEDTQYF.

The chain joins TRBV5-4 to TRBJ2-1; 9 positions agree with TRBD2. Germline V gene data show CDR1 as SGHNT and CDR2 as YYREEE (reference sequence). The CDR3 length is 16 residues. Losses at the gene ends were 4 bases for V and 9 bases for J; bases not matched to a gene: 14. CDR3 DNA sequence: TGTGCCAGCAGCCCCCCCGTGGGCGGGAGGGCGGCTGAGCAGTTCTTC. This encodes CASSPPVGGRAAEQFF.

The genes are TRBV6-5 and TRBJ1-2; 10 nucleotides line up with TRBD1. CDR3 length equals 16 residues. CDR1 and CDR2 from the germline V gene are MNHEY and SVGAGI. The V and J ends lost 4 bases and 6 bases, in that order; junction bases with no gene match: 11. CDR3 DNA: TGTGCCAGCAGTTCGGGACAGGGGACGCCTTTTGATGGCTACACCTTC. Its translation is CASSSGQGTPFDGYTF.

V gene TRBV10-2 combines with J gene TRBJ2-7, with 11 bases fitting TRBD2. V lost 9 bases to trimming and J lost 4 bases; unmatched junction nucleotides: 5. Germline lookup yields CDR1 WSHSY and CDR2 SAAADI. The length of the CDR3 is 13 residues. The CDR3 DNA follows: TGCGCCAGTACCGGGACTAGCGGTTACGAGCAGTACTTC. This encodes CASTGTSGYEQYF.

This clone turned up a few times. The chain's CDR3 is CASSTQVQGQPQHF. The CDR3 nucleotides are TGTGCCAGTAGTACCCAGGTACAGGGTCAGCCCCAGCATTTT. J is TRBJ1-5 and V is TRBV19, with D tentatively TRBD1 (6 bases). CDR3 length: 14 residues. The V and J ends lost 4 bases and 6 bases respectively, with 13 bases between them. Per germline, CDR1 LNHDA and CDR2 SQIVND (reference sequence).

This rearrangement joins TRBV6-1 to TRBJ1-5; D gene ambiguous. The CDR3 spans 15 residues. Trimming pared 0 bases from V and 9 bases from J, leaving 15 bases between. Germline values: CDR1 MNHNS, CDR2 SASEGT. This chain's CDR3 is CASSEAEAATRPQHF. CDR3 bases: TGTGCCAGCAGTGAAGCTGAGGCGGCCACCCGGCCCCAGCATTTT.

V is TRBV5-8 and J is TRBJ2-3; D is unclear. The length of the CDR3 is 13 residues. V lost 3 bases and J lost 2, with 7 bases in between. The germline V gene encodes CDR1 SGHTS and CDR2 YDEGEE. CDR3: CASSWSVTDTQYF. CDR3 DNA: TGTGCCAGCAGCTGGTCGGTCACAGATACGCAGTATTTT.